These 16 T cell receptor beta chains were sequenced from one sample in a study of OX40 agonist ivuxolimab in advanced cancers. The data were produced by immunoSEQ multiplex PCR, yet TCRdb's version contains in-frame clones alone and is incomplete. The sample has around 62,000 clones; over 75% are singletons. The sequenced sample was CD4+ or CD8+ T cells sorted from blood, obtained in a trial of the OX40 agonist ivuxolimab. These receptors all come from an adult with an advanced solid tumor such as melanoma, head and neck, liver or kidney cancer.

The gene calls are TRBV7-8 and TRBJ1-3, with D hard to call. This CDR3 has 17 residues. Trimming shortened V by 1 base and J by 1 base, and 14 bases separated the two germline ends. The germline gives CDR1 SGHVS, CDR2 FQNEAQ. CDR3 in amino acids: CASSLEAGRKSGNTIYF. The CDR3 DNA reads as TGTGCCAGCAGCTTAGAGGCGGGTAGGAAGTCTGGAAACACCATATATTTT.

The chain links TRBV18 to TRBJ2-2; the match to TRBD1 covers 7 bases. This CDR3 is 15 amino acids long. V dropped 3 bases and J dropped 3; count of bases not matched to a gene: 4. Germline V gene sequence: CDR1 KGHSH, CDR2 LQKENI. The CDR3 is CASSPGQRDTGELFF. DNA for the CDR3: TGTGCCAGCTCACCGGGACAGAGAGACACCGGGGAGCTGTTTTTT. Full variable domain (outside the CDR3, taken from reference TRBV18 and TRBJ2-2): NAGVMQNPRHLVRRRGQEARLRCSPMKGHSHVYWYRQLPEEGLKFMVYLQKENIIDESGMPKERFSAEFPKEGPSILRIQQVVRGDSAAYFCASSPGQRDTGELFFGEGSRLTVL.

The chain is built from TRBV2 and TRBJ1-2; maybe TRBD1 (5 bases). This CDR3 region has 15 residues. CDR1 is SNHLY and CDR2 is FYNNEI in the germline V gene. V lost 6 bases, J lost 4 bases, and 18 bases lay in between. For the CDR3, the DNA is TGTGCCAGCAGCGTACCGTCCGACAGTTCCTATGGCTACACCTTC. Translating gives CASSVPSDSSYGYTF. Based on the CDR3 plus reference TRBV2 and TRBJ1-2, the full variable domain is EPEVTQTPSHQVTQMGQEVILRCVPISNHLYFYWYRQILGQKVEFLVSFYNNEISEKSEIFDDQFSVERPDGSNFTLKIRSTKLEDSAMYFCASSVPSDSSYGYTFGSGTRLTVV.

Only a few counts were recorded for this clone. This sequence joins TRBV10-3 and TRBJ1-5; 11 bases align to TRBD1. Trimming at V came to 6 bases and at J to 9 bases, leaving 7 bases not matched to a gene. The length of the CDR3 is 14 residues. The germline V gene has CDR1 ENHRY and CDR2 SYGVKD. The CDR3 here is CAIRMGQGDWPQHF. The CDR3 coding sequence is TGTGCCATCAGAATGGGACAGGGGGATTGGCCCCAGCATTTT.

The rearrangement links TRBV7-2 to TRBJ1-3, with TRBD1 as a possible D gene (5 bases). CDR3 length: 16 residues. Germline V gives CDR1 SGHTA, CDR2 FQGNSA. Between the trimmed V and J ends, which lost 5 bases and 0 bases, there was a span of 14 bases. CDR3 nucleotides: TGTGCCAGCAGCCCCGCTGCGAGGGGCTCTGGAAACACCATATATTTT. Amino acid sequence: CASSPAARGSGNTIYF.

V usage is TRBV10-2 and J usage is TRBJ2-1; D unclear. The CDR3 length is 12 residues. The germline gives CDR1 WSHSY, CDR2 SAAADI. V dropped 5 bases and J dropped 10 bases, with 12 bases sitting between them. The chain's CDR3 is CASSPSVSEQFF. The DNA of the CDR3 is TGCGCCAGCAGTCCGTCGGTAAGCGAGCAGTTCTTC.

This chain joins TRBV4-1 and TRBJ2-2, with D perhaps TRBD2 (6 bases). V was pared by 2 bases and J by 6 bases, with 16 bases between. CDR1 and CDR2 from the germline V gene are MGHRA and YSYEKL. This CDR3 has 16 amino acids. As DNA, the CDR3 is TGCGCCAGCAGCCAACTGACTAGTCCGGGGGCCGGGGAGCTGTTTTTT. The encoded protein is CASSQLTSPGAGELFF.

V is TRBV27 and J is TRBJ1-2; D possibly corresponds to TRBD1 (6 bases). V lost 7 bases and J 5 bases, leaving 14 bases between the germline ends. In germline, CDR1 is MNHEY, CDR2 SMNVEV (reference sequence). The CDR3 extends over 13 amino acids. CDR3 sequence (DNA): TGTGCCAGCAACCCTTACAGGGAGTATGGCTACACCTTC. It is translated as CASNPYREYGYTF.

This sequence joins TRBV29-1 and TRBJ1-3, with D possibly TRBD1 on 5 matching bases. The germline V gene has CDR1 SQVTM and CDR2 ANQGSEA. V was pared by 0 bases and J by 8 bases, with 17 bases between. This CDR3 has 15 residues. The CDR3 nucleotides read TGCAGCGTTGAAGATCCGGGACCCTGGGGCGACACCATATATTTT. Its protein product is CSVEDPGPWGDTIYF.

The chain couples TRBV5-1 to TRBJ2-1, with TRBD1 as a possible D gene (6 bases). Germline values: CDR1 SGHRS, CDR2 YFSETQ. V gave up 5 bases and J gave up 8 bases, with 14 bases separating them. The CDR3 is 13 residues long. In DNA form, the CDR3 reads TGCGCCAGCAGGGACAGAGAAAGGGATGAGCAGTTCTTC. Translation: CASRDRERDEQFF.

This clone has a handful of counts. The chain uses TRBV11-3 and TRBJ2-5; D is possibly TRBD2 (5 bases). The ends were cut back, 4 bases at V and 9 bases at J, with 12 bases in the middle. Germline values: CDR1 SGHNT, CDR2 YENEEA. There are 12 residues in the CDR3. The CDR3 DNA reads TGTGCCAGCAGCTCTGACGGAGCGGCCCAGTACTTC. This encodes CASSSDGAAQYF.

The chain couples TRBV7-6 to TRBJ1-6; D unclear. CDR1 SGHVS and CDR2 FNYEAQ come from the germline V gene. The CDR3 is 16 amino acids. Trimming left V 5 bases short and J 0 bases short, with 11 bases between. The CDR3 DNA sequence: TGTGCCAGCAGCCCCGCGCCGGGCTCCTATAATTCACCCCTCCACTTT. Its protein product is CASSPAPGSYNSPLHF.

For the CDR3, the DNA is TGCGCCAGCAGCTATGGGGCGGGGGTATCCTACGAGCAGTACTTC. It is translated as CASSYGAGVSYEQYF. The chain recombines TRBV5-1 with TRBJ2-7; 7 positions match TRBD2. The V gene end was trimmed by 3 bases and the J gene end by 1 base; junction bases not matched to a gene: 7. CDR1 is SGHRS, CDR2 YFSETQ, per germline. This CDR3 has 15 residues.

The chain recombines TRBV7-6 with TRBJ2-1; D perhaps matches TRBD2 (6 bases). Trimming took 9 bases from V and 7 from J, leaving 19 bases between them. From germline, CDR1 is SGHVS and CDR2 FNYEAQ. The CDR3 is 14 residues long. The CDR3: CASIRLEGRNEQFF. The DNA of the CDR3 is TGTGCCAGTATTCGACTAGAGGGCCGGAATGAGCAGTTCTTC.

CDR3 sequence: CASSYQGVGEQFF. The CDR3 nucleotides are TGTGCCAGCAGCTATCAAGGGGTGGGTGAGCAGTTCTTC. The rearrangement uses TRBV7-2 and TRBJ2-1; possible D gene TRBD1, 5 bases. Germline V gene sequence: CDR1 SGHTA, CDR2 FQGNSA. This CDR3 spans 13 amino acids. Trimming removed 4 bases from V and 9 bases from J, with 13 bases in between.

This sequence joins TRBV5-1 and TRBJ2-1, with D possibly TRBD2 on 6 matching bases. The V gene's germline CDR1 is SGHRS and CDR2 YFSETQ. The CDR3 totals 13 residues. Trimming took 0 bases from V and 8 from J, leaving 9 bases between them. The DNA for the CDR3 is TGCGCCAGCAGCTTGGCCGCTAGCGATGAGCAGTTCTTC. Translated, it gives CASSLAASDEQFF.